The rows below give T cell receptor beta chains drawn from one sample of a study of OX40 agonist ivuxolimab in advanced cancers. The data were produced by immunoSEQ multiplex PCR, yet TCRdb's version contains in-frame clones alone and is incomplete. The sample holds tens of thousands of clones, 86% seen once. The sequenced sample was CD4+ or CD8+ T cells sorted from blood, obtained in a trial of the OX40 agonist ivuxolimab. The receptors were sampled from an adult with an advanced solid tumor such as melanoma, head and neck, liver or kidney cancer. Both conserved end residues are trimmed from each CDR3. Each record gives: V gene, J gene, clone size, D gene, CDR3 protein. A D gene is named only where the DNA matches it firmly. Clone size is stated in some rows and not others, as once, few, many or a class when expanded.

v_gene: TRBV10-3; j_gene: TRBJ2-1; abundance: NA; d_gene: TRBD2; CDR3aa: AISERLAGVNEQF
v_gene: TRBV28; j_gene: TRBJ2-6; abundance: NA; d_gene: NA; CDR3aa: ASSSPNPGSGANVLT
v_gene: TRBV21-1; j_gene: TRBJ2-5; abundance: NA; d_gene: NA; CDR3aa: ASSNDGDTTPETQY
v_gene: TRBV6-1; j_gene: TRBJ1-1; abundance: NA; d_gene: NA; CDR3aa: VSEWDTEAF
v_gene: TRBV11-2; j_gene: TRBJ1-1; abundance: NA; d_gene: NA; CDR3aa: ASSLGMNTEAF
v_gene: TRBV6-1; j_gene: TRBJ2-3; abundance: few; d_gene: TRBD1; CDR3aa: ASRDTGTATDTQY
v_gene: TRBV11-2; j_gene: TRBJ2-1; abundance: NA; d_gene: NA; CDR3aa: ASSPRWGSQF
v_gene: TRBV28; j_gene: TRBJ1-1; abundance: NA; d_gene: NA; CDR3aa: ASTYGTNTEAF
v_gene: TRBV11-3; j_gene: TRBJ2-1; abundance: NA; d_gene: NA; CDR3aa: ASSPPGTSYNEQF
v_gene: TRBV5-6; j_gene: TRBJ1-5; abundance: NA; d_gene: NA; CDR3aa: ASSFSNQPQH
v_gene: TRBV9; j_gene: TRBJ1-2; abundance: NA; d_gene: NA; CDR3aa: ASSEAPRGVYGYT
v_gene: TRBV29-1; j_gene: TRBJ2-1; abundance: NA; d_gene: TRBD1; CDR3aa: SVAEGQGSNEQF
v_gene: TRBV5-6; j_gene: TRBJ2-1; abundance: NA; d_gene: TRBD2; CDR3aa: ASSLEWEGRNEQF
v_gene: TRBV15; j_gene: TRBJ2-7; abundance: NA; d_gene: NA; CDR3aa: ATSRVSGSYEQY
v_gene: TRBV5-4; j_gene: TRBJ1-4; abundance: NA; d_gene: NA; CDR3aa: ASSSGGPYNEKLF
v_gene: TRBV7-9; j_gene: TRBJ2-1; abundance: NA; d_gene: NA; CDR3aa: ASSLAVGSYNEQF
v_gene: TRBV7-2; j_gene: TRBJ1-2; abundance: once; d_gene: NA; CDR3aa: ASSRAQLVSNYGYT
v_gene: TRBV5-6; j_gene: TRBJ2-7; abundance: NA; d_gene: NA; CDR3aa: ASSRDPGPYEQY
v_gene: TRBV27; j_gene: TRBJ1-6; abundance: once; d_gene: TRBD1; CDR3aa: ASRATGVHYNSPLH
v_gene: TRBV12-5; j_gene: TRBJ2-7; abundance: NA; d_gene: NA; CDR3aa: ASGLATPTYEQY
v_gene: TRBV6-6; j_gene: TRBJ2-7; abundance: few; d_gene: NA; CDR3aa: ASRRGVYEQY
v_gene: TRBV5-1; j_gene: TRBJ2-7; abundance: NA; d_gene: TRBD1; CDR3aa: ASSQGTAYEQY
v_gene: TRBV5-5; j_gene: TRBJ1-1; abundance: NA; d_gene: NA; CDR3aa: ASTWGGGEAF
v_gene: TRBV11-2; j_gene: TRBJ1-6; abundance: NA; d_gene: NA; CDR3aa: ASSLRDPRTPLH
v_gene: TRBV7-9; j_gene: TRBJ2-1; abundance: NA; d_gene: TRBD1; CDR3aa: ASSLRGQGVYNEQF
v_gene: TRBV23-1; j_gene: TRBJ2-5; abundance: NA; d_gene: NA; CDR3aa: ASSQYECERSQETQY
v_gene: TRBV5-1; j_gene: TRBJ2-3; abundance: NA; d_gene: TRBD2; CDR3aa: ASSLGEGSDTQY
v_gene: TRBV2; j_gene: TRBJ2-3; abundance: NA; d_gene: NA; CDR3aa: ASSKEVASTDTQY
v_gene: TRBV5-5; j_gene: TRBJ1-4; abundance: NA; d_gene: TRBD1; CDR3aa: ASSQQGPLVEKLF
v_gene: TRBV5-1; j_gene: TRBJ1-2; abundance: NA; d_gene: TRBD1; CDR3aa: ASSPGQGVWGYT
v_gene: TRBV18; j_gene: TRBJ1-2; abundance: NA; d_gene: NA; CDR3aa: ASSPANYGYT
v_gene: TRBV4-2; j_gene: TRBJ1-3; abundance: NA; d_gene: NA; CDR3aa: ASSQMTTSSGNTIY
v_gene: TRBV5-4; j_gene: TRBJ2-1; abundance: NA; d_gene: TRBD2; CDR3aa: ASSSRGGGLAEYNEQF
v_gene: TRBV9; j_gene: TRBJ2-5; abundance: NA; d_gene: NA; CDR3aa: ASSVDVGSWETQY
v_gene: TRBV25-1; j_gene: TRBJ2-1; abundance: NA; d_gene: NA; CDR3aa: ASSEAGFHEQF
v_gene: TRBV11-3; j_gene: TRBJ2-3; abundance: NA; d_gene: TRBD2; CDR3aa: ASKAGGLNTQY
v_gene: TRBV4-2; j_gene: TRBJ2-7; abundance: NA; d_gene: TRBD2; CDR3aa: ASSQAQTSGKC
v_gene: TRBV19; j_gene: TRBJ1-2; abundance: NA; d_gene: NA; CDR3aa: ASSRSVNYGYT
v_gene: TRBV4-3; j_gene: TRBJ1-1; abundance: NA; d_gene: NA; CDR3aa: ASSLTGNTEAF
v_gene: TRBV4-3; j_gene: TRBJ2-7; abundance: NA; d_gene: NA; CDR3aa: ASSQDLYRVAYEQY
v_gene: TRBV2; j_gene: TRBJ1-1; abundance: few; d_gene: NA; CDR3aa: ARGTTNTEAF
v_gene: TRBV9; j_gene: TRBJ2-5; abundance: NA; d_gene: NA; CDR3aa: ASSVERGEGETQY
v_gene: TRBV28; j_gene: TRBJ2-7; abundance: few; d_gene: NA; CDR3aa: ASTPGLGRTY
v_gene: TRBV19; j_gene: TRBJ2-2; abundance: few; d_gene: TRBD1; CDR3aa: ASSSRQGAVRELF
v_gene: TRBV10-1; j_gene: TRBJ2-7; abundance: NA; d_gene: TRBD2; CDR3aa: ASSAGTSGRDEQY